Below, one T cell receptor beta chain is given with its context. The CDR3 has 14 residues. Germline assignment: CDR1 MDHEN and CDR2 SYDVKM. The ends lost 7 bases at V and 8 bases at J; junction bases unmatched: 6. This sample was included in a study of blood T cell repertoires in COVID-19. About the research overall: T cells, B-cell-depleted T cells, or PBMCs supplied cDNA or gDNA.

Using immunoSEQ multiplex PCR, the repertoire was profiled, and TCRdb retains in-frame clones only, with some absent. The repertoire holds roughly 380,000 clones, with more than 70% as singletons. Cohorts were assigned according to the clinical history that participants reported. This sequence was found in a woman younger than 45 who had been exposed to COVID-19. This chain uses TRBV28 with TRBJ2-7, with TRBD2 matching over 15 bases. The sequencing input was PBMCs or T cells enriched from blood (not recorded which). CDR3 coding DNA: TGTGCCAGCACTCCCGGGACTAGCGGGAGGCAGCAGTACTTC. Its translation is CASTPGTSGRQQYF.